These 11 T cell receptor beta chains originate from one sample sequenced in a study of response to subunit inactivated influenza vaccine. TCRdb re-derived calls from the RT-PCR reads in MiXCR, one entry per CDR3 protein. The sample has hundreds of thousands of distinct CDR3 sequences; 14% are singletons. This specimen consisted of PBMCs from blood, obtained about 14 days before vaccination. The origin of the receptors is a man aged 45-65 years who received an inactivated influenza vaccine.

The chain links TRBV25-1 to TRBJ2-2, with TRBD2 identical over 8 bases. Germline V lookup: CDR1 MGHDK, CDR2 SYGVNS. This CDR3 has 15 residues. Trimming at V came to 3 bases and at J to 5 bases, leaving 5 bases not matched to a gene. The CDR3 coding sequence is TGTGCCAGCAGTGACCAGCGGGAGAGGACCGGGGAGCTGTTTTTT. This translates into CASSDQRERTGELFF.

This clonotype appeared many times. The V and J genes are TRBV20-1 and TRBJ2-1, with TRBD2 identical over 14 bases. The V gene's germline CDR1 is DFQATT and CDR2 SNEGSKA (reference sequence). This CDR3 has 16 amino acids. After removal of 3 bases from V and 7 bases from J, the junction contained 8 bases not matched to a gene. The CDR3, as DNA: TGCAGTGCTAGGACTAGCGGGGGGGCCTTCGAAAATGAGCAGTTCTTC. This gives the protein CSARTSGGAFENEQFF.

This sequence joins TRBV9 and TRBJ2-1, with TRBD2 identical over 10 bases. Per the germline V gene, CDR1 is SGDLS and CDR2 is YYNGEE. This CDR3 comprises 17 residues. V gave up 0 bases and J gave up 0 bases; unmatched junction bases: 3. The DNA of the CDR3 is TGTGCCAGCAGCGTAGGACTAGCGGGTATCTCCTACAATGAGCAGTTCTTC. Translation gives CASSVGLAGISYNEQFF.

This rearrangement joins TRBV4-2 to TRBJ2-7, with unresolved D. The V end was cut by 1 base, the J end by 3 bases, with 10 bases between. The CDR3 is 14 residues long. CDR1 LGHNA and CDR2 YNFKEQ come from the germline V gene. CDR3 residues: CASSQGGLRYEQYF. The CDR3 region has the DNA TGTGCCAGCAGCCAAGGGGGTCTTCGCTACGAGCAGTACTTC.

This clonotype was detected many times. This sequence joins TRBV18 and TRBJ2-7; D ambiguous. The V end lost 2 bases, the J end lost 3 bases, and 8 bases lay between the germline ends. This CDR3 comprises 13 residues. CDR1 is KGHSH, CDR2 LQKENI, per germline. The CDR3 sequence is CASSPRSDYEQYF. The DNA for the CDR3 is TGTGCCAGCTCACCAAGGTCGGACTACGAGCAGTACTTC.

This clonotype has a count of ten or more. In DNA form, the CDR3 reads TGTGCCAGCAGCGTAGGACGGTACTCTGGGGCCAACGTCCTGACTTTC. Translation: CASSVGRYSGANVLTF. The chain carries TRBV7-2 and TRBJ2-6, with D uncertain. The CDR3 sequence is 16 residues long. With 5 bases removed from V and 0 bases from J, the gap between germline ends came to 11 bases. Germline V gene data show CDR1 as SGHTA and CDR2 as FQGNSA. Variable domain in full (rest from reference TRBV7-2 and TRBJ2-6): GAGVSQSPSNKVTEKGKDVELRCDPISGHTALYWYRQSLGQGLEFLIYFQGNSAPDKSGLPSDRFSAERTGGSVSTLTIQRTQQEDSAVYLCASSVGRYSGANVLTFGAGSRLTVL.

In its sample, this clonotype was seen a few times. Here the CDR3 DNA reads TGTGCCAGCAGTTACCCTGGGTCTAGCGGCTACAAGGTTGAGCAGTTCTTC. Its protein product is CASSYPGSSGYKVEQFF. The rearrangement uses TRBV6-2 or TRBV6-3 and TRBJ2-1, with 7 bases identical to TRBD2. The V gene's germline CDR1 is MNHEY and CDR2 SVGEGT. Trimming removed 2 bases from V and 9 bases from J; junction bases left unmatched: 16. CDR3 size: 17 residues.

This clonotype came up many times. V and J are TRBV2 and TRBJ2-1; no reliable D call. The V end lost 5 bases, the J end lost 10 bases, and 12 bases lay between the germline ends. The CDR3 length is 12 residues. CDR1 is SNHLY and CDR2 is FYNNEI in the germline V gene. Written as DNA, the CDR3 is TGTGCCAGCAGTCTCGAAGCGAGAGAGCAGTTCTTC. It encodes CASSLEAREQFF.

This clonotype appeared many times. The rearrangement links TRBV12-3 or TRBV12-4 to TRBJ2-2; 7 bases are shared with TRBD2. The CDR3 consists of 15 residues. Unmatched junction bases numbered 10, after V lost 8 bases and J lost 4 bases. The CDR3: CASHLGGGATGELFF. The CDR3 DNA reads as TGTGCCAGCCACCTGGGGGGAGGGGCCACCGGGGAGCTGTTTTTT.

The table lists this clonotype with many counts. This chain connects TRBV7-9 to TRBJ1-4; D gene unclear. The CDR3 spans 15 residues. Deletions cut 5 bases from V and 8 bases from J, with 18 bases between. CDR1 SEHNR and CDR2 FQNEAQ come from the germline V gene (reference sequence). In DNA form, the CDR3 reads TGTGCCAGCAGCGTATTCGTGGAAGTCGGCGAAAAACTGTTTTTT. This encodes CASSVFVEVGEKLFF.

This clonotype has a count of ten or more. This chain joins TRBV6-2 or TRBV6-3 and TRBJ2-1; D possibly corresponds to TRBD1 (5 bases). The CDR3 consists of 18 residues. Trimming shortened V by 2 bases and J by 0 bases, and 17 bases separated the two germline ends. Per germline, CDR1 MNHEY and CDR2 SVGEGT. This chain's CDR3 is CASSYGADFPFSYNEQFF. In nucleotides, the CDR3 is TGTGCCAGCAGTTACGGGGCCGACTTCCCTTTCTCCTACAATGAGCAGTTCTTC.